This T cell receptor beta chain was identified in a study of T cell responses to AZD1222 COVID-19 vaccine. Study observations and caveats: Spike was spanned by vaccine-associated CD4 TCRs, which were dominant at 160-218 and 743-854. Reportedly, close to half of spike-specific TCRs are directed against unmutated variant regions. None of the repertoires were sampled until the peak T cell response had passed.

Profiling relied on immunoSEQ multiplex PCR, and the TCRdb table lists in-frame clones only, not all of them. The data contain about 140,000 clones, around 93% of them seen just once; the ten biggest clones take up about 3.7%. V was trimmed by 2 bases and J by 5 bases, leaving 12 bases between them. The CDR3 has 15 amino acids. The V gene's germline CDR1 is MNHNS and CDR2 SASEGT. A remark on this clone: Its matching antigen is unknown.

The origin of this receptor is an adult who received the AZD1222 COVID-19 vaccine. V is TRBV6-1 and J is TRBJ2-2; D is unclear. This sample comprised peripheral blood, obtained 28 days after the second AZD1222 dose. CDR3 DNA sequence: TGTGCCAGCAGTGAAATAGGGCCTCAAACCGGGGAGCTGTTTTTT. This encodes CASSEIGPQTGELFF.